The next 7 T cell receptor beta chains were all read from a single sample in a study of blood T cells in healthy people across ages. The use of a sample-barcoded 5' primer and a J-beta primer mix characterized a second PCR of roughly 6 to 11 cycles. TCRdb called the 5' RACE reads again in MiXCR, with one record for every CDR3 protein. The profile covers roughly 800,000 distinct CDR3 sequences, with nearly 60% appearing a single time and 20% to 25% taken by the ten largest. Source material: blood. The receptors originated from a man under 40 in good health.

The chain's CDR3 is CASSHNDNQPQHF. CDR3 sequence (DNA): TGTGCCAGCAGTCACAACGACAATCAGCCCCAGCATTTT. V and J are TRBV7-9 and TRBJ1-5; no reliable D call. V lost 6 bases to trimming and J lost 3 bases, with 9 bases between them. The CDR3 spans 13 residues. Looked up from germline, CDR1 is SEHNR and CDR2 is FQNEAQ (reference sequence).

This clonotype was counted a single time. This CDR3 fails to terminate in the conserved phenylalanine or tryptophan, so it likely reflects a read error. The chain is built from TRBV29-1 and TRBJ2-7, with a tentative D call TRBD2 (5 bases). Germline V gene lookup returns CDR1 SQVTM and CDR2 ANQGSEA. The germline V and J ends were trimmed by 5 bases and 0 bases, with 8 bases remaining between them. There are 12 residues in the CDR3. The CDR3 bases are TGCAGCGTTCGAGGGTCCTCCTACGAGCAGTACCTC. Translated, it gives CSVRGSSYEQYL.

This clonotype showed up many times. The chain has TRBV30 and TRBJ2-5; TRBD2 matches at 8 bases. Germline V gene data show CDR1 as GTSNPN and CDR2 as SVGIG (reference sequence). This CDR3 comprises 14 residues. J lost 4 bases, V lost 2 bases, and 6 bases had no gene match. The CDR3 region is CAWSHGGAGETQYF. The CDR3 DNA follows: TGTGCCTGGAGTCACGGGGGGGCTGGAGAGACCCAGTACTTC.

The CDR3 DNA reads TGTGCCAGCAGCCAAAGAACGACCGGGCCGCATTATGGCTACACCTTC. Its protein product is CASSQRTTGPHYGYTF. This chain joins TRBV14 and TRBJ1-2; D is ambiguous. The CDR3 totals 16 residues. The germline gives CDR1 SGHDN, CDR2 FVKESK. The V end lost 2 bases, the J end lost 5 bases, and 18 bases lay between the germline ends.

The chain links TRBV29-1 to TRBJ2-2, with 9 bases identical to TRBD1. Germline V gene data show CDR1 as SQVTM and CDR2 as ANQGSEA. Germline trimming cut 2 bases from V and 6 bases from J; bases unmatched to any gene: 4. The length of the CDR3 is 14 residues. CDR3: CSVERDRDPGELFF. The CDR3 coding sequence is TGCAGCGTTGAACGGGACAGGGATCCCGGGGAGCTGTTTTTT.

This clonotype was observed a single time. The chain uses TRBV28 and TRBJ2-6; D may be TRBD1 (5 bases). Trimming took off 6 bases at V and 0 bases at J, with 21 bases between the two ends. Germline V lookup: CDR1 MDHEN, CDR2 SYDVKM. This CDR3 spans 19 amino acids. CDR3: CASSQTVGPDFSGANVLTF. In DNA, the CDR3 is TGTGCCAGCAGCCAAACCGTGGGGCCGGATTTCTCTGGGGCCAACGTCCTGACTTTC.

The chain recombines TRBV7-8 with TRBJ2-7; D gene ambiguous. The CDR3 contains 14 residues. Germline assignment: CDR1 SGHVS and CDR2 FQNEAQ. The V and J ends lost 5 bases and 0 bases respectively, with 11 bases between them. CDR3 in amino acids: CASSPRAISYEQYF. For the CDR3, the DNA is TGTGCCAGCAGCCCACGGGCCATCTCCTACGAGCAGTACTTC.